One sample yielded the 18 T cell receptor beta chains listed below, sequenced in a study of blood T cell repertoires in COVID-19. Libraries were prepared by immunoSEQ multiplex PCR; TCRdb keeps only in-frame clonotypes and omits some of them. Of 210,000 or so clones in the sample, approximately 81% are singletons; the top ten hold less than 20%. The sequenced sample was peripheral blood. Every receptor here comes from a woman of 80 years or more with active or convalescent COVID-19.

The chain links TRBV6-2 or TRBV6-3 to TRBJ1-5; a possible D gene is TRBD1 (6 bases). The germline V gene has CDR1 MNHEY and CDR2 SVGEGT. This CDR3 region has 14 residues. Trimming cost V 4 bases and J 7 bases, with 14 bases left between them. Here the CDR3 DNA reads TGTGCCAGCAGTTGGCAGGGGCGGGGGCAGCCCCAGCATTTT. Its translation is CASSWQGRGQPQHF.

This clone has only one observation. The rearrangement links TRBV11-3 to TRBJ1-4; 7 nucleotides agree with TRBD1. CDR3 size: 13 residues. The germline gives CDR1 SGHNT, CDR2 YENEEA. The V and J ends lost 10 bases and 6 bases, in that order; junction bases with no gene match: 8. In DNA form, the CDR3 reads TGTGCCACGGCGACAGGGCCTCATGAAAAACTGTTTTTT. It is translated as CATATGPHEKLFF.

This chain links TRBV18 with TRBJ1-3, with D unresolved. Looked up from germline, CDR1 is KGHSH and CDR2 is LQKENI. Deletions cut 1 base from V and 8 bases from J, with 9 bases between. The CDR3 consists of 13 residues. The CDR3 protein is CASSPLSGDTIYF. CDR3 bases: TGTGCCAGCTCACCACTTTCGGGAGACACCATATATTTT.

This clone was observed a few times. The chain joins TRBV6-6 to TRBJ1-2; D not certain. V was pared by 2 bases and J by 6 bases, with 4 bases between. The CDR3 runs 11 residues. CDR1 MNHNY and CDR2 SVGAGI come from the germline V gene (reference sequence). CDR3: CASSYPDGYTF. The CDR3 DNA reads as TGTGCCAGCAGTTACCCGGATGGCTACACCTTC.

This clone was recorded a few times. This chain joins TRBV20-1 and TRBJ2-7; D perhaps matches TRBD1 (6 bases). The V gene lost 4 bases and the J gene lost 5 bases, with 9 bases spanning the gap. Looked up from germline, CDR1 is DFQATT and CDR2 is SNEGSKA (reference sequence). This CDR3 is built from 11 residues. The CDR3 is CSATDRNEQYF. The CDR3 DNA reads TGCAGTGCTACCGACAGGAACGAGCAGTACTTC.

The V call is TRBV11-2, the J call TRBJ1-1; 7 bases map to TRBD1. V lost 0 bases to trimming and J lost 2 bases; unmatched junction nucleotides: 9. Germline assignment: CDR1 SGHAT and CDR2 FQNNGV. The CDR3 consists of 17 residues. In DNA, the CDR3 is TGTGCCAGCAGCTTAGATAGGAAGAGGGGGCGTAACACTGAAGCTTTCTTT. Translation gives CASSLDRKRGRNTEAFF.

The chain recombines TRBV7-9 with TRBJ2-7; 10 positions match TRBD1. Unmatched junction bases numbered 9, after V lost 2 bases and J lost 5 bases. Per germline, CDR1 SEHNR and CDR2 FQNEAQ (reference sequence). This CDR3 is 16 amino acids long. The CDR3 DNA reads TGTGCCAGCAGCTTACGCGGGACAGGGGTAGTTGACGAGCAGTACTTC. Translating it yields CASSLRGTGVVDEQYF.

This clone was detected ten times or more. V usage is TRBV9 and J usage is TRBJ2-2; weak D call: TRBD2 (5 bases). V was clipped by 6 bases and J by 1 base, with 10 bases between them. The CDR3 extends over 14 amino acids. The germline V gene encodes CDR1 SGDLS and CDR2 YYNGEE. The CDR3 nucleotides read TGTGCCAGCACGAGGGCGGAGAACACCGGGGAGCTGTTTTTT. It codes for CASTRAENTGELFF.

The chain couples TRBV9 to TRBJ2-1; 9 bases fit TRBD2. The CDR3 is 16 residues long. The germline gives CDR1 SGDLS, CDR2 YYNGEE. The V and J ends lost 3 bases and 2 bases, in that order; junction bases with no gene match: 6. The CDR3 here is CASSDLSGGTYNEQFF. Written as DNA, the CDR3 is TGTGCCAGCAGCGACCTTAGCGGGGGAACCTACAATGAGCAGTTCTTC.

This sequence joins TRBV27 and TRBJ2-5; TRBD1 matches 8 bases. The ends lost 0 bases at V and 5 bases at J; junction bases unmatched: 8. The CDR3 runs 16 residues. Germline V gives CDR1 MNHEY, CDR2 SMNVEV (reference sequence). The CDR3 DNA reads TGTGCCAGCAGTTTATCGGGGAACAGGGGGAAGGAGACCCAGTACTTC. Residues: CASSLSGNRGKETQYF.

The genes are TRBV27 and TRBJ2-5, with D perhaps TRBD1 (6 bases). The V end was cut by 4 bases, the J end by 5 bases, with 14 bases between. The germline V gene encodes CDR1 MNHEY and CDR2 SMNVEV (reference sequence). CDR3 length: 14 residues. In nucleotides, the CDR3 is TGTGCCAGCAGTTCGCGCAGGGGCTGGGAGACCCAGTACTTC. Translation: CASSSRRGWETQYF.

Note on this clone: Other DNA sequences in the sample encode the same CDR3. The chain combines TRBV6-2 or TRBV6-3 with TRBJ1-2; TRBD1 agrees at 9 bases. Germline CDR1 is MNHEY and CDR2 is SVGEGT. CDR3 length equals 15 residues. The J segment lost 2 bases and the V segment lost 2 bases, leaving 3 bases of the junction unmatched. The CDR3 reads CASSYAGTGNYGYTF. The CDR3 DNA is TGTGCCAGCAGTTACGCCGGGACAGGGAACTATGGCTACACCTTC.

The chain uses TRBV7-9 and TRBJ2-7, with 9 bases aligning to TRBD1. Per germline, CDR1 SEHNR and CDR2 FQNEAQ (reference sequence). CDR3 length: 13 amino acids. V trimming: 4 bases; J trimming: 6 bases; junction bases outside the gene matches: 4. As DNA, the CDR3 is TGTGCCAGCAGCTCGACAGGGGGTGGCGAGCAGTACTTC. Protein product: CASSSTGGGEQYF. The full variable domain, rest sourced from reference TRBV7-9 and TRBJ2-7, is DTGVSQNPRHKITKRGQNVTFRCDPISEHNRLYWYRQTLGQGPEFLTYFQNEAQLEKSRLLSDRFSAERPKGSFSTLEIQRTEQGDSAMYLCASSSTGGGEQYFGPGTRLTVT.

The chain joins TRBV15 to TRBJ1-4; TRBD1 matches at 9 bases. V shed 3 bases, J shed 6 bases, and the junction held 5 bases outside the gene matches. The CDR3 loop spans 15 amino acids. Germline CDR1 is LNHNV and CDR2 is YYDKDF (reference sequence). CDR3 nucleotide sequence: TGTGCCACCAGCAGGGGGGGACAGGGCCATGAAAAACTGTTTTTT. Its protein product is CATSRGGQGHEKLFF.

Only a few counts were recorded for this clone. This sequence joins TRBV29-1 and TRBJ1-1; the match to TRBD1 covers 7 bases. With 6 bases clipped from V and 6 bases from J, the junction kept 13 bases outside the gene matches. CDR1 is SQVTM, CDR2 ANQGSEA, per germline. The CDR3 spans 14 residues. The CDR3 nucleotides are TGCAGCGTCGCCCGGGACAGTAATACCCCTGAAGCTTTCTTT. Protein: CSVARDSNTPEAFF.

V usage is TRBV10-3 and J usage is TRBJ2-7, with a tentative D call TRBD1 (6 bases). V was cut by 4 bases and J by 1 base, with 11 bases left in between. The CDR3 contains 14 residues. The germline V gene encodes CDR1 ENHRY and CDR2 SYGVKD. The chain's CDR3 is CAISVSGVSYEQYF. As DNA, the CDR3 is TGTGCCATCAGTGTTTCAGGGGTGTCCTACGAGCAGTACTTC.

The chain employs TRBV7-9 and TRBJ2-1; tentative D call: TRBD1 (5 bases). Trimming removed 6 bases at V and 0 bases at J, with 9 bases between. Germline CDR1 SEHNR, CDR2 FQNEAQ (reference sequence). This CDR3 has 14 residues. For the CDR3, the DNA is TGTGCCAGCAGACCCCAGGGCTCCTACAATGAGCAGTTCTTC. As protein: CASRPQGSYNEQFF.

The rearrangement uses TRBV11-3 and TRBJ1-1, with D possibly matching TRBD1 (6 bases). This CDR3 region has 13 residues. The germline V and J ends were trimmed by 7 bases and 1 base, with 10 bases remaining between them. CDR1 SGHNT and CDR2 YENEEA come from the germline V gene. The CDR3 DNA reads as TGTGCCAGCAAACTACAGGGGAACACTGAAGCTTTCTTT. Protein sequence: CASKLQGNTEAFF.